These 30 T cell receptor beta chains share one sample of origin, sequenced in a study of Graves' ophthalmopathy and Graves' hyperthyroidism. Beta-chain TCR CDR3 regions were amplified from RNA transcripts. An initial RT-PCR round employing HTBI primers preceded a second-round multiplex PCR. Each CDR3 protein is one row after TCRdb ran MiXCR on the multiplex PCR reads. This sample has fewer than 400,000 distinct CDR3 sequences, with about 18% found just once. The source material was peripheral blood. These receptor sequences come from a woman under 30 with Graves' ophthalmopathy.

The chain uses TRBV11-2 and TRBJ2-1; TRBD2 matches 8 bases. Trimming at V came to 5 bases and at J to 2 bases, leaving 8 bases not matched to a gene. The length of the CDR3 is 16 residues. The germline V gene encodes CDR1 SGHAT and CDR2 FQNNGV. The DNA for the CDR3 is TGTGCCAGCAGCGCTCGACTAGCGATAACCTACAATGAGCAGTTCTTC. It yields the protein CASSARLAITYNEQFF.

This clonotype was recorded many times. The rearrangement joins TRBV28 to TRBJ2-2, with 10 bases identical to TRBD1. V dropped 8 bases and J dropped 6; count of bases not matched to a gene: 6. Looked up from germline, CDR1 is MDHEN and CDR2 is SYDVKM. The CDR3 is 14 residues long. The CDR3 protein is CASCGTGEAGELFF. In DNA, the CDR3 is TGTGCCAGCTGTGGGACAGGGGAGGCCGGGGAGCTGTTTTTT.

This clonotype occurred many times. The rearrangement links TRBV20-1 to TRBJ1-1; D gene ambiguous. In germline, CDR1 is DFQATT, CDR2 SNEGSKA (reference sequence). The CDR3 runs 11 residues. V gave up 3 bases and J gave up 8 bases, with 10 bases separating them. CDR3 nucleotide sequence: TGCAGTGCTAGTGGGGAGTCGGAAGCTTTCTTT. Encoded protein: CSASGESEAFF.

This clonotype was seen just once. The rearrangement uses TRBV30 and TRBJ2-7; D might be TRBD2 (5 bases). The CDR3 covers 11 residues. CDR1 GTSNPN and CDR2 SVGIG come from the germline V gene (reference sequence). Trimming removed 7 bases from V and 3 bases from J, with 10 bases in between. The CDR3 DNA reads as TGTGCCTTTACTAGTTACTACGAGCAGTACTTC. This sequence encodes CAFTSYYEQYF.

The chain links TRBV5-1 to TRBJ2-7, with D perhaps matching TRBD1 (6 bases). The V end lost 1 base, the J end lost 4 bases, and 12 bases lay between the germline ends. Germline values: CDR1 SGHRS, CDR2 YFSETQ. The CDR3 has 14 amino acids. CDR3 nucleotides: TGCGCCAGCAGCTTGACTACAACAGGGTACGAGCAGTACTTC. Translation gives CASSLTTTGYEQYF.

This clonotype came up a few times. A much bigger clone sits one base away, suggesting this may be a read error. The J gene is TRBJ2-7, the V gene TRBV12-3 or TRBV12-4, with 8 bases fitting TRBD1. The CDR3 is made up of 15 amino acids. The V segment lost 3 bases and the J segment 0 bases; nucleotides outside the gene matches: 4. The CDR3 DNA sequence: TGTGCCAGCAGTTTCGGGGACAGGAGCTCCTACGAGCAGTACTTC. This codes for CASSFGDRSSYEQYF.

This clonotype was observed at least ten times. The chain combines TRBV2 with TRBJ1-1; no clear D. This CDR3 is built from 13 residues. Trimming took off 7 bases at V and 1 base at J, with 10 bases between the two ends. Germline V gene data show CDR1 as SNHLY and CDR2 as FYNNEI. CDR3 nucleotides: TGTGCCAGCAAAGACAACCAGAACACTGAAGCTTTCTTT. Residues: CASKDNQNTEAFF.

This clonotype was detected many times. The rearrangement uses TRBV10-1 and TRBJ2-7; a possible D gene is TRBD1 (6 bases). The V and J ends lost 2 bases and 7 bases respectively, with 15 bases between them. CDR1 and CDR2 from the germline V gene are WNHNN and SYGVQD (reference sequence). The CDR3 length is 14 residues. CDR3 coding DNA: TGCGCCAGCAGTGAGAACCCAGGGGCCCTGGAGCAGTACTTC. Amino acid sequence: CASSENPGALEQYF.

This clonotype was counted many times. The rearrangement uses TRBV7-2 and TRBJ2-2; no clear D gene. Germline lookup yields CDR1 SGHTA and CDR2 FQGNSA. V dropped 0 bases and J dropped 4 bases, with 12 bases sitting between them. The CDR3 loop spans 16 amino acids. The DNA for the CDR3 is TGTGCCAGCAGCTTAGCGTCTCCTCCCAGCACCGGGGAGCTGTTTTTT. Protein sequence: CASSLASPPSTGELFF.

Ten or more counts support this clonotype. The genes are TRBV28 and TRBJ2-5; perhaps TRBD2 as D (5 bases). The V gene's germline CDR1 is MDHEN and CDR2 SYDVKM. The CDR3 sequence is 13 residues long. Trimming cost V 6 bases and J 5 bases, with 13 bases left between them. The DNA for the CDR3 is TGTGCCAGCAGACCGGGGTCCTCGGAGACCCAGTACTTC. It codes for CASRPGSSETQYF. The variable domain in full, completed from reference TRBV28 and TRBJ2-5, reads DVKVTQSSRYLVKRTGEKVFLECVQDMDHENMFWYRQDPGLGLRLIYFSYDVKMKEKGDIPEGYSVSREKKERFSLILESASTNQTSMYLCASRPGSSETQYFGPGTRLLVL.

This clonotype was found many times. The rearrangement links TRBV11-2 to TRBJ2-7, with D possibly TRBD1 on 6 matching bases. Germline V gives CDR1 SGHAT, CDR2 FQNNGV. Trimming cost V 2 bases and J 9 bases, with 23 bases left between them. This CDR3 contains 16 residues. CDR3 in amino acids: CASSLLPGQTPHGQYF. DNA of the CDR3: TGTGCCAGCAGCTTATTGCCGGGACAAACTCCTCACGGGCAGTACTTC.

The sample holds many counts of this clonotype. The genes are TRBV27 and TRBJ1-6; D is unclear. The germline V gene has CDR1 MNHEY and CDR2 SMNVEV (reference sequence). The CDR3 extends over 15 amino acids. V was trimmed by 2 bases and J by 7 bases, leaving 12 bases between them. CDR3 in amino acids: CASSLVDGRNSPLHF. CDR3 sequence (DNA): TGTGCCAGCAGTTTAGTGGACGGGAGGAATTCACCCCTCCACTTT.

This clonotype occurred many times. This rearrangement joins TRBV20-1 to TRBJ2-7, with D possibly TRBD1 on 6 matching bases. Germline CDR1 DFQATT, CDR2 SNEGSKA (reference sequence). With 5 bases removed from V and 3 bases from J, the gap between germline ends came to 11 bases. The CDR3 covers 12 residues. Written as DNA, the CDR3 is TGCAGTGCTCCACCACAGGGCTACGAGCAGTACTTC. Its protein is CSAPPQGYEQYF.

This clonotype was detected many times. The J gene is TRBJ2-2, the V gene TRBV4-2; 9 nucleotides line up with TRBD1. Germline CDR1 LGHNA, CDR2 YNFKEQ. After removal of 3 bases from V and 2 bases from J, the junction contained 13 bases not matched to a gene. The CDR3 sequence is 19 residues long. This CDR3 is CASSHPRTGATLNTGELFF. The CDR3 DNA follows: TGTGCCAGCAGCCACCCACGGACAGGGGCGACCTTAAACACCGGGGAGCTGTTTTTT.

This clonotype has ten or more counts. The CDR3 sequence: CASSAGQDNSPLHF. As DNA, the CDR3 is TGCGCCAGCAGCGCGGGACAAGATAATTCACCCCTCCACTTT. V gene TRBV5-1 combines with J gene TRBJ1-6; a possible D gene is TRBD1 (6 bases). V lost 4 bases, J lost 5 bases, and 10 bases lay in between. In germline, CDR1 is SGHRS, CDR2 YFSETQ. The CDR3 length is 14 residues.

At least ten counts were recorded for this clonotype. The chain links TRBV6-5 to TRBJ1-2; TRBD1 agrees at 9 bases. V shed 6 bases, J shed 5 bases, and the junction held 1 base outside the gene matches. The CDR3 runs to 12 residues. Looked up from germline, CDR1 is MNHEY and CDR2 is SVGAGI. As DNA, the CDR3 is TGTGCCAGCAGACAGGGGGCTTATGGCTACACCTTC. Protein: CASRQGAYGYTF.

Only a few counts were recorded for this clonotype. V is TRBV12-3 or TRBV12-4 and J is TRBJ2-5; D might be TRBD2 (5 bases). This CDR3 comprises 14 residues. V lost 5 bases and J 5 bases, leaving 15 bases between the germline ends. The CDR3 DNA sequence: TGTGCCAGCAGTGACCCCGATCGGGATGAGACCCAGTACTTC. It is translated as CASSDPDRDETQYF.

This clonotype was recorded at least ten times. The chain joins TRBV6-2 or TRBV6-3 to TRBJ2-7, with 11 bases aligning to TRBD2. Trimming cost V 5 bases and J 2 bases; bases outside gene matches: 5. Germline V gene sequence: CDR1 MNHEY, CDR2 SVGEGT. CDR3 size: 15 residues. The CDR3 DNA is TGTGCCAGCAGTACCGCACTAGCGGGAGCCTACGAGCAGTACTTC. This translates into CASSTALAGAYEQYF.

This clonotype was counted many times. The chain is built from TRBV6-2 or TRBV6-3 and TRBJ1-2; D is unclear. Germline V gene data show CDR1 as MNHEY and CDR2 as SVGEGT. The length of the CDR3 is 18 residues. The V end was cut by 2 bases, the J end by 3 bases, with 22 bases between. The CDR3 sequence is CASSYRPPGPTNHYGYTF. The CDR3, as DNA: TGTGCCAGCAGTTACCGACCCCCAGGACCCACAAACCACTATGGCTACACCTTC.

This clonotype showed up many times. This rearrangement joins TRBV6-2 or TRBV6-3 to TRBJ2-7; 7 bases are shared with TRBD2. Germline CDR1 MNHEY, CDR2 SVGEGT. The CDR3 consists of 14 residues. After removal of 6 bases from V and 1 base from J, the junction contained 6 bases not matched to a gene. CDR3 nucleotides: TGTGCCAGCAGCGTACTAGCGCGTTCCTACGAGCAGTACTTC. This translates into CASSVLARSYEQYF.

This clonotype came up many times. The rearrangement uses TRBV12-3 or TRBV12-4 and TRBJ1-2; TRBD1 might be the D (5 bases). This CDR3 region has 12 residues. Trimming took 2 bases from V and 10 from J, leaving 11 bases between them. This CDR3 reads CASSLSTGDYTF. The DNA for the CDR3 is TGTGCCAGCAGTTTATCCACAGGCGACTACACCTTC.

This clonotype occurred a few times. CDR3 in DNA: TGTGCCAGCAGTTTATCGGCAGCAGGAGAGACCCAGTACTTC. Its translation: CASSLSAAGETQYF. This chain links TRBV28 with TRBJ2-5; D uncertain. The CDR3 contains 14 residues. The V end lost 1 base, the J end lost 4 bases, and 10 bases lay between the germline ends. The germline gives CDR1 MDHEN, CDR2 SYDVKM.

This clonotype has ten or more counts. The chain uses TRBV12-3 or TRBV12-4 and TRBJ1-1, with TRBD1 matching over 7 bases. The V gene end was trimmed by 6 bases and the J gene end by 4 bases; junction bases not matched to a gene: 5. CDR3 size: 13 residues. CDR3 nucleotides: TGTGCCAGCAGGTACCCAGGGGGCACTGAAGCTTTCTTT. It yields the protein CASRYPGGTEAFF.

This clonotype has a handful of counts. The rearrangement links TRBV4-3 to TRBJ2-5; D possibly corresponds to TRBD2 (6 bases). This CDR3 is built from 16 residues. V was clipped by 1 base and J by 2 bases, with 14 bases between them. CDR1 is LGHNA and CDR2 is YSLEER in the germline V gene. For the CDR3, the DNA is TGCGCCAGCAGCCAAGTGGTCGGGAGTTATCAAGAGACCCAGTACTTC. Protein product: CASSQVVGSYQETQYF.

This clonotype was recorded at least ten times. The chain is built from TRBV7-8 and TRBJ2-5; 7 bases are a match to TRBD1. Germline lookup yields CDR1 SGHVS and CDR2 FQNEAQ. V lost 4 bases to trimming and J lost 4 bases; unmatched junction nucleotides: 6. The length of the CDR3 is 14 residues. Here the CDR3 DNA reads TGTGCCAGCAGCTCGCCGACAGGGTTAGAGACCCAGTACTTC. It is translated as CASSSPTGLETQYF.

This clonotype has at least ten counts. The chain recombines TRBV6-4 with TRBJ2-5; D is unclear. The CDR3 contains 15 residues. Between the trimmed V and J ends, which lost 3 bases and 2 bases, there was a span of 13 bases. Germline V gene data show CDR1 as MRHNA and CDR2 as SNTAGT. This CDR3 reads CASSERALPQETQYF. The CDR3 DNA is TGTGCCAGCAGTGAACGAGCCCTACCTCAAGAGACCCAGTACTTC.

The sample holds many counts of this clonotype. The rearrangement links TRBV30 to TRBJ1-5; tentative D call: TRBD1 (6 bases). Germline V gene sequence: CDR1 GTSNPN, CDR2 SVGIG (reference sequence). The germline V and J ends were trimmed by 0 bases and 11 bases, with 11 bases remaining between them. The CDR3 contains 12 residues. The CDR3 spells CAWSVRDRTQHF. CDR3 sequence (DNA): TGTGCCTGGAGTGTACGAGACAGGACCCAGCATTTT.

In this sample, this clonotype turned up many times. The genes are TRBV6-5 and TRBJ1-5, with D hard to call. CDR3 length equals 13 residues. Trimming stripped 6 bases from V and 0 bases from J, with 6 bases between. Per germline, CDR1 MNHEY and CDR2 SVGAGI. CDR3 nucleotide sequence: TGTGCCAGCAGACATTATAGCAATCAGCCCCAGCATTTT. This translates into CASRHYSNQPQHF.

This chain connects TRBV7-2 to TRBJ1-1; a weak D match, TRBD1 (5 bases). The CDR3 contains 15 residues. Germline V gene lookup returns CDR1 SGHTA and CDR2 FQGNSA. The germline V and J ends were trimmed by 4 bases and 2 bases, with 14 bases remaining between them. In nucleotides, the CDR3 is TGTGCCAGCAGCTACCAGGGACGGGGAAACACTGAAGCTTTCTTT. Translation gives CASSYQGRGNTEAFF. Combining the CDR3 with reference TRBV7-2 and TRBJ1-1 gives the whole variable domain GAGVSQSPSNKVTEKGKDVELRCDPISGHTALYWYRQSLGQGLEFLIYFQGNSAPDKSGLPSDRFSAERTGGSVSTLTIQRTQQEDSAVYLCASSYQGRGNTEAFFGQGTRLTVV.

This clonotype was observed at least ten times. A junction boundary mismatches the germline segment, possibly from a read error. The chain recombines TRBV11-2 with TRBJ2-7, with D perhaps TRBD1 or TRBD2 (5 bases each). CDR1 SGHAT and CDR2 FQNNGV come from the germline V gene. CDR3 length: 14 amino acids. The CDR3 nucleotides read TGTGCCAGCAGGTTAGCGACAGTCTCCTACGAGCAGTACTTC. This encodes CASRLATVSYEQYF.